This T cell receptor beta chain is from a study of graft-versus-host responses after intestinal transplantation (dated by TCRdb to the early 2020s). About the full investigation: The transplants that recipients received were multivisceral, liver-intestinal, or isolated intestinal. A peak of at least 4% donor T cells among recipient peripheral blood mononuclear cells was the definition used for donor T cell macrochimerism. The cohort enrolled 20 to 25 intestinal transplant recipients including one retransplant, and a few patients lacking pretransplant specimens were excluded. Bulk TCR-beta CDR3 sequencing was used to track graft-versus-host and host-versus-graft alloreactive T cell clones in the graft, circulation and bone marrow after intestinal transplantation. To identify alloreactive clones, pre-transplant mixed lymphocyte reaction products were sequenced and compared with unstimulated pre-transplant donor and recipient T cells. Samples from a few later patients were sequenced in-house on an Illumina MiSeq with MiXCR processing rather than by the commercial service. Every recipient was given anti-thymocyte globulin induction, then maintenance tacrolimus and steroids for 3 to 4 years. What the research found in general, with its limitations: GvH clones were detected in recipient bone marrow, and some appeared earlier in ileal mucosa or blood, consistent with an intestinal mucosal origin. Patients with donor T cell macrochimerism had high GvH to HvG T cell clonal ratios in their allografts. Peak levels of circulating GvH clones were associated with declines in HvG clones early after transplant. The conclusions were limited by the relatively low number and heterogeneity of the intestinal transplant patients.

Trimming takes 10 bases from V and 0 bases from J, and the germline ends sit 18 bases apart. Per the germline V gene, ENHRY is the CDR1 and SYGVKD is the CDR2. The CDR3 spans 15 residues, from the cysteine through the phenylalanine. The retained sequence is limited to the CDR3, 45 bases, with the frame set at the first base. A note on this clone: Its antigen target is currently unknown. No much larger clone is present one base from it, and per-base qualities are unavailable.

What this sample's time point label stands for: cells obtained before transplantation from donor or recipient. CD3+CD4+ and CD3+CD8+ populations were FACS-sorted from unstimulated pre-transplant donor and recipient cells taken from spleen or lymph nodes. Libraries were constructed by the immunoSEQ multiplex PCR assay. In most patients, genomic DNA was isolated using the Qiagen DNeasy Blood and Tissue Kit and sent frozen to Adaptive Biotechnologies for TCR sequencing. For most patients, genomic DNA was subjected to high-throughput TCR-beta CDR3 sequencing by Adaptive Biotechnologies. In the source study's methods: TCR sequencing data for some 19 patients were retrieved from Adaptive's ImmunoSEQ software; three other patients were processed with MiXCR and VDJtools. To correct CD4 versus CD8 sorting errors, any sequence found in both subsets at a frequency ratio below 5:1 was removed. CDR3 nucleotide sequences shared between donor and recipient were removed because the origin of such sequences could not be assigned. At least 2-fold expansion over unstimulated cells and a minimum CFSE-low frequency of 0.002% (template counts) or 0.001% (read counts) were required for clones to be classified as alloreactive. Mappable clones were those detected in sequenced pre-transplant spleen, lymph node, or MLR CFSE-low populations of the donor or recipient. The cumulative frequency of alloreactive clones was calculated as a percentage of all sequences, weighted by copy number. Held by TCRdb, this immuneACCESS table contains in-frame sequences only and omits some clones. Under half of the omission traces to an unresolved V gene where checked; the cause of the rest is unknown. The V and J calls and clone size were taken over from that table, and D and trimming were inferred from the DNA. The sample table shows tens of thousands of clones, and 75% to 90% are seen once. 0.095% to 0.11% of the sample comes from the top ten.

This clonotype originated in a human donor who received an intestinal transplant. The sequence links TRBV10-3 to TRBJ1-2; possibly the D gene is TRBD1, per 5 matching bases. Sample: unstimulated CD4+ T cells sorted from spleen or lymph node cells, taken before intestinal transplant. The DNA reads TGTGCCACCAGGGACCCGGTGGGAGCTAACTATGGCTACACCTTC. Its product reads: CATRDPVGANYGYTF.